This T cell receptor (beta chain) emerged from a study of T cells after yellow fever vaccination. The CDR3 length is 14 residues. In germline, CDR1 is SGHTA, CDR2 FQGNSA. Trimming removed 5 bases at V and 2 bases at J, with 9 bases between. Study-level results: Contaminants from the bulk population, in the form of abundant clonotypes, could be found in FACS-sorted repertoires.

MiXCR, run by TCRdb on the 5' RACE reads, gives a single entry per CDR3 protein. This sample has 100,000 to 150,000 distinct CDR3 sequences; 8% to 10% occur once, and the top ten carry 30% to 50%. A word on this clonotype: What it recognizes is unknown.

This receptor was identified in a man aged 18 to 29 who received the YFV17D yellow fever vaccine. Sample: CD8+ T cells sorted from PBMCs, taken on the day of the yellow fever booster vaccination. J is TRBJ1-4 and V is TRBV7-2; TRBD1 is a possible D gene (5 bases). The CDR3 spells CASSLGPTNEKLFF. CDR3 DNA: TGTGCCAGCAGCCTGGGGCCCACTAATGAAAAACTGTTTTTT.